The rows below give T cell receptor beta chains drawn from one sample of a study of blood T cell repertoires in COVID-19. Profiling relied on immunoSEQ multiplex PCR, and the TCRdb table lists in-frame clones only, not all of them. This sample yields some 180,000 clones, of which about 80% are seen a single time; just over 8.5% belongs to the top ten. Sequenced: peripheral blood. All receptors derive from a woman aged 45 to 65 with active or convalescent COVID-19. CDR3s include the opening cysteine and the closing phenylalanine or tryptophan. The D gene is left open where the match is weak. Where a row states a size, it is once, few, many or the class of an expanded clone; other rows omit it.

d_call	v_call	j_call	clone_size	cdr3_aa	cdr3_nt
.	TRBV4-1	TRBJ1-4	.	CASLAGEKLFF	TGCGCCAGTCTAGCTGGGGAAAAACTGTTTTTT
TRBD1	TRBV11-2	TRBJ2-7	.	CASSLSGGNIHEQYF	TGTGCCAGCAGCTTATCAGGGGGCAATATCCACGAGCAGTACTTC
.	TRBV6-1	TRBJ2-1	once	CASSEAPGETDEQFF	TGTGCCAGCAGTGAAGCCCCCGGGGAAACGGATGAGCAGTTCTTC
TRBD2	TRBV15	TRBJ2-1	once	CATSRDAGTSGSNEQFF	TGTGCCACCAGCAGAGATGCCGGGACTAGCGGGAGCAATGAGCAGTTCTTC
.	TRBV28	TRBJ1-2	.	CASRSEGGYGYTF	TGTGCCAGCAGAAGTGAAGGGGGCTATGGCTACACCTTC
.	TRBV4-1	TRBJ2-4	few	CASSQVPQGHGDIQYF	TGCGCCAGCAGCCAAGTACCCCAGGGGCATGGGGACATTCAGTACTTC
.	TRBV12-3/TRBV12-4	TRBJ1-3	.	CAGGRSSGNTIYF	TGTGCAGGAGGCAGGTCCTCTGGAAACACCATATATTTT
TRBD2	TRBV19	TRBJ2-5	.	CATSTSGGRGETQYF	TGTGCCACCTCAACTAGCGGGGGTAGAGGAGAGACCCAGTACTTC
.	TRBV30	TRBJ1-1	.	CAWSPGGAGNTEAFF	TGTGCCTGGAGTCCCGGTGGGGCAGGAAACACTGAAGCTTTCTTT
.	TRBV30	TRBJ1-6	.	CAWTPNGGYSPLHF	TGTGCCTGGACCCCCAACGGCGGGTATTCACCCCTCCACTTT
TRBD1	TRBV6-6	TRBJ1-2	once	CASFGTGVTYGYTF	TGTGCCAGCTTCGGTACAGGGGTAACCTATGGCTACACCTTC
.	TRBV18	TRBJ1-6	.	CASSPSQGNSPLHF	TGTGCCAGCTCACCAAGTCAGGGAAATTCACCCCTCCACTTT
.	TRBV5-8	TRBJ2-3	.	CAKGAGRTDTQYF	TGTGCTAAGGGCGCGGGGCGCACAGATACGCAGTATTTT